This T cell receptor (beta chain) was found in a study of blood T cell repertoires in COVID-19. About the study: Samples representing acute and convalescent COVID-19 were sourced from the United States, Italy and Spain. Sources were T cells, B-cell-depleted T cells, or PBMCs; the material itself was cDNA or gDNA.

As processed by the authors: Reference gene primer amplification in the assay estimated nucleated cell counts. Here immunoSEQ multiplex PCR was the method, and the copy in TCRdb shows in-frame clones only, minus some. The DNA gave D and trimming, while V, J and clone size come from that table. The table records fewer than 300,000 clones, about nine tenths of them present only once. The CDR3 covers 13 residues. Germline values: CDR1 MDHEN, CDR2 SYDVKM. As for this clone: Mismatch with germline at one junction end may stem from a read error.

The sequencing input was peripheral blood. V gene TRBV28 combines with J gene TRBJ1-4; weak D call: TRBD1 (5 bases). The clonotype originates from a man over 45 with COVID-19, enrolled during active disease. The CDR3 DNA reads as TGTGCCAGCGGTTTAGGGGCAGGTGAAAAACTGTTTTTT. Encoded protein: CASGLGAGEKLFF.